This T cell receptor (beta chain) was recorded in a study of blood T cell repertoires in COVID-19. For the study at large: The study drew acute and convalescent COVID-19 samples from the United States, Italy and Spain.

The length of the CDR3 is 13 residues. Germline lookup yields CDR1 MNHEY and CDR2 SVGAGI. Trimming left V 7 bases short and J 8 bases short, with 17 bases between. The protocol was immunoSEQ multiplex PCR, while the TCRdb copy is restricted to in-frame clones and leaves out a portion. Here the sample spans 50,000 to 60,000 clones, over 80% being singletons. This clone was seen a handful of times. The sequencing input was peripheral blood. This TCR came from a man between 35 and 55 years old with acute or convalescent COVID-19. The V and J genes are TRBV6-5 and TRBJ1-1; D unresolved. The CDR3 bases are TGTGCCAGCATTTCCACGGTCCCTCCAGAAGCTTTCTTT. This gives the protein CASISTVPPEAFF.